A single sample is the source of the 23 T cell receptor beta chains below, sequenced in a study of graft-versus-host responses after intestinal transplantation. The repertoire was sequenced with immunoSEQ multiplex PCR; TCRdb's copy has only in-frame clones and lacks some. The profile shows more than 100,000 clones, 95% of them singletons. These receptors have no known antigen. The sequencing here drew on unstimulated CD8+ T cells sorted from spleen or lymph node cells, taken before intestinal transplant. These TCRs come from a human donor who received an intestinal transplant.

The CDR3 here is CASSVGVRDRGYGYTF. CDR3 bases: TGTGCCAGCAGCGTAGGGGTGAGGGACAGGGGCTATGGCTACACCTTC. V and J are TRBV9 and TRBJ1-2; 10 bases map to TRBD1. The CDR3 totals 16 residues. The V gene's germline CDR1 is SGDLS and CDR2 YYNGEE. J was trimmed by 4 bases and V by 0 bases; bases with no gene match: 6.

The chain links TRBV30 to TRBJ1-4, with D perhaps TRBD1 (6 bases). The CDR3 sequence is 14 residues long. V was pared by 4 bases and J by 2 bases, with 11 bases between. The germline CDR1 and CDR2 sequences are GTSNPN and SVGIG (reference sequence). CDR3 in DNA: TGTGCCTGGAATGGGGGCGGCACTAATGAAAAACTGTTTTTT. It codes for CAWNGGGTNEKLFF.

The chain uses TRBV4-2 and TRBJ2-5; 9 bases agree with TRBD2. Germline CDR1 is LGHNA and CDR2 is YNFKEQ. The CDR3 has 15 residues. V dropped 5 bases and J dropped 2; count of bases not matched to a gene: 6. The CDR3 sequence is CASSVRLAAQETQYF. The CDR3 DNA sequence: TGTGCCAGCAGCGTCCGACTAGCGGCACAAGAGACCCAGTACTTC.

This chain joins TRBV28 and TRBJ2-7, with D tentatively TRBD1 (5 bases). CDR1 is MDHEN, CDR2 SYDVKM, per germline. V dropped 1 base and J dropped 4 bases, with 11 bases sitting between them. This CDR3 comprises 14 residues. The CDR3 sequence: CASSLSYKGYEQYF. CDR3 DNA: TGTGCCAGCAGTTTATCCTACAAGGGGTACGAGCAGTACTTC.

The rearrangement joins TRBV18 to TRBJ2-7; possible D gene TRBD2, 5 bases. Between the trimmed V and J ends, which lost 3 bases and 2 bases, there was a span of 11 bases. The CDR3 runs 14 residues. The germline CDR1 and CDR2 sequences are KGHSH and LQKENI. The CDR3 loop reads CASSPSGLPYEQYF. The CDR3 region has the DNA TGTGCCAGCTCACCGAGCGGTCTGCCCTACGAGCAGTACTTC.

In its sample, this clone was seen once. DNA for the CDR3: TGTGCCAGCAGCGTGGACAGGGAAGGCCCCTACGAGCAGTACTTC. This sequence encodes CASSVDREGPYEQYF. The rearrangement joins TRBV9 to TRBJ2-7; TRBD1 matches 8 bases. This CDR3 region has 15 residues. CDR1 and CDR2 (germline): SGDLS, YYNGEE. Trimming removed 2 bases from V and 2 bases from J; junction bases left unmatched: 6.

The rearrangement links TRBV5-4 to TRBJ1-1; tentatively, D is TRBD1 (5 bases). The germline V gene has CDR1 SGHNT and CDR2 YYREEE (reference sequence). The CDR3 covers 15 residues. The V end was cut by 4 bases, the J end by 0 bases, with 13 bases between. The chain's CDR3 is CASSGGEALNTEAFF. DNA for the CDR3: TGTGCCAGCAGCGGGGGAGAGGCGTTGAACACTGAAGCTTTCTTT.

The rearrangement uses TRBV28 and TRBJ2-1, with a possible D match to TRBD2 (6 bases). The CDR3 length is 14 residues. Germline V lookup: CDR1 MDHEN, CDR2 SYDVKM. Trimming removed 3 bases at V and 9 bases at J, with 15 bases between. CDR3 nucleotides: TGTGCCAGCAGTTTCCCCGGGACTTCGTCTGAGCAGTTCTTC. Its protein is CASSFPGTSSEQFF.

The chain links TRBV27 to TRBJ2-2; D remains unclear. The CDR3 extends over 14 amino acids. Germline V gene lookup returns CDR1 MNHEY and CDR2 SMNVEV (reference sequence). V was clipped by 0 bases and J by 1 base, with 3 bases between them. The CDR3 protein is CASSLSRNTGELFF. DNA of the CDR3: TGTGCCAGCAGTTTATCGAGGAACACCGGGGAGCTGTTTTTT.

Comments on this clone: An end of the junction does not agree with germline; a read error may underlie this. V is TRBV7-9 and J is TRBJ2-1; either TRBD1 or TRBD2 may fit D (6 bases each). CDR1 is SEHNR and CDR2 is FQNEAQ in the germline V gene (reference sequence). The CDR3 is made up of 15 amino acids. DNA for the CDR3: TGTGCCAGCAGCCTAGCGCGGACAGCTTACAATGAGCAGTTCTTC. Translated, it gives CASSLARTAYNEQFF.

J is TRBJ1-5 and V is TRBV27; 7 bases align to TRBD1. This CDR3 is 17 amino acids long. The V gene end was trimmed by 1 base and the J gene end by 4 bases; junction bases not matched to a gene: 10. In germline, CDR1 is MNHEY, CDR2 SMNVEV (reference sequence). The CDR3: CASSLYGGTAPNQPQHF. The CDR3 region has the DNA TGTGCCAGCAGTTTATATGGGGGGACAGCCCCTAATCAGCCCCAGCATTTT.

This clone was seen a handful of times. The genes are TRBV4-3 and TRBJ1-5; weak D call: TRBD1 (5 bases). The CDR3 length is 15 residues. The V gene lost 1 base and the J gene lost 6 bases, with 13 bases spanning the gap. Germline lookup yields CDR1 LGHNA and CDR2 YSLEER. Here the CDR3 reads CASSQGAGTGQPQHF. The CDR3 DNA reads TGCGCCAGCAGCCAAGGGGCAGGGACCGGTCAGCCCCAGCATTTT.

CDR3 region: CASRGLATYEQYF. The CDR3 nucleotides are TGTGCCAGCAGGGGACTAGCGACTTACGAGCAGTACTTC. This chain uses TRBV28 with TRBJ2-7; 10 positions match TRBD2. V lost 6 bases, J lost 4 bases, and 3 bases stayed unmatched. The CDR3 covers 13 residues. Germline V gene sequence: CDR1 MDHEN, CDR2 SYDVKM.

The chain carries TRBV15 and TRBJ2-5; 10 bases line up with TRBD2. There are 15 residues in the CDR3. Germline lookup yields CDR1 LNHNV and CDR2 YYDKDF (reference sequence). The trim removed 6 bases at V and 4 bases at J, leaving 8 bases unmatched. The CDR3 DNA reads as TGTGCCACCAGTGTGGCTAGCGGGAGAGGAGAGACCCAGTACTTC. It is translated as CATSVASGRGETQYF.

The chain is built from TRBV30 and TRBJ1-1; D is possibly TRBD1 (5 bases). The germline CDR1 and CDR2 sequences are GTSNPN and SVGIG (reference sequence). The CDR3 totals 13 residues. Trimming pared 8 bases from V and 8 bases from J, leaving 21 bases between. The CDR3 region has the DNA TGTGCCCTAAGGTGGGGGGGGACCTTCGAAGCTTTCTTT. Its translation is CALRWGGTFEAFF.

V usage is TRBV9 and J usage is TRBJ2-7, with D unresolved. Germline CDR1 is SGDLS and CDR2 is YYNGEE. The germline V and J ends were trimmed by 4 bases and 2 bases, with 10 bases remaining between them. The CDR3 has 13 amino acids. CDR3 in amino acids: CASSPEEPYEQYF. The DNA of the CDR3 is TGTGCCAGCAGCCCGGAAGAACCCTACGAGCAGTACTTC.

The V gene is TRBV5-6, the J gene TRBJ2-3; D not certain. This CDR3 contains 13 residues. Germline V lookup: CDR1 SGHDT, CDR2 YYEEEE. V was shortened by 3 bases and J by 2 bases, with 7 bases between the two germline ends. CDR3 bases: TGTGCCAGCAGCTCTGGATCCACAGATACGCAGTATTTT. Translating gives CASSSGSTDTQYF.

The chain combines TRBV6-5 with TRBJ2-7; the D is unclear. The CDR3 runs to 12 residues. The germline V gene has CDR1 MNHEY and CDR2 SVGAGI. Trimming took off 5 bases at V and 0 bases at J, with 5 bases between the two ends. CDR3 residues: CASSPGSYEQYF. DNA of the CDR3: TGTGCCAGCAGTCCGGGCTCCTACGAGCAGTACTTC.

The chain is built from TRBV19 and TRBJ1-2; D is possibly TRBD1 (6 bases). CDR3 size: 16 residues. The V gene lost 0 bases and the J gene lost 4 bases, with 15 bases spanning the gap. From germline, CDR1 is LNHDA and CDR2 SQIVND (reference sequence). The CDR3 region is CASSIDLQGLGYGYTF. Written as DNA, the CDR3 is TGTGCCAGTAGTATAGATCTACAGGGACTCGGCTATGGCTACACCTTC.

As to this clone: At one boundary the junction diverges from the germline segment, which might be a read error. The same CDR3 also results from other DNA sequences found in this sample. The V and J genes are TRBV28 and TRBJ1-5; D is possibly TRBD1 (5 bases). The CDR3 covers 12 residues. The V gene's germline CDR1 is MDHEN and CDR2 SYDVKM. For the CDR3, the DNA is TGTGCCAGCAGGGGAGACAGACGGCCCCAACATTTT. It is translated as CASRGDRRPQHF. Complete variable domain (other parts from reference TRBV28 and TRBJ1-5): DVKVTQSSRYLVKRTGEKVFLECVQDMDHENMFWYRQDPGLGLRLIYFSYDVKMKEKGDIPEGYSVSREKKERFSLILESASTNQTSMYLCASRGDRRPQHFGDGTRLSIL.

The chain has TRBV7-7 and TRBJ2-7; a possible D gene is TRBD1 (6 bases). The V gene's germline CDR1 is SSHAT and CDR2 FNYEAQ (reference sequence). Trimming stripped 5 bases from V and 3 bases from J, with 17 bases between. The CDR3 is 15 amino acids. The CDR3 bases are TGTGCCAGCAGCCCCGGGCAGGGGATAGACTACGAGCAGTACTTC. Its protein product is CASSPGQGIDYEQYF.

The CDR3 nucleotides are TGTGCCATCAGTGAGTCGACAGGGGAAGAGACCCAGTACTTC. This encodes CAISESTGEETQYF. The chain recombines TRBV10-3 with TRBJ2-5; 8 bases are a match to TRBD1. With 0 bases clipped from V and 3 bases from J, the junction kept 0 bases outside the gene matches. Germline V gives CDR1 ENHRY, CDR2 SYGVKD. This CDR3 has 14 amino acids.

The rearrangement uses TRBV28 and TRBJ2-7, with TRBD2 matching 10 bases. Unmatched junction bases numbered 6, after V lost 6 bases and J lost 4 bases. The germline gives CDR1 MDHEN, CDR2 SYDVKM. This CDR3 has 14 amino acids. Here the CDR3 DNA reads TGTGCCAGCAGCCCTAGCGGGAGAGGATACGAGCAGTACTTC. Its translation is CASSPSGRGYEQYF.